This T cell receptor beta chain comes out of a study of shared clonotypes between healthy human individuals. Turning to the study itself: Used for every donor were three CD4 naive, three CD4 memory, two CD8 naive and one CD8 memory plate.

Sequencing used immunoSEQ multiplex PCR; TCRdb keeps in-frame clones, though not all of them. The profile shows about 2.4 million clones, under 95% of them singletons. Donors were healthy HIV-negative adults without recent acute infections or vaccinations. Every donor was a Caucasian adult from Nashville, Tennessee. Both subsets, CD45RA+ naive and CD45RA-negative memory, were split from the CD4+ cells. V shed 7 bases, J shed 0 bases, and the junction held 6 bases outside the gene matches. CDR1 LNHDA and CDR2 SQIVND come from the germline V gene (reference sequence). This CDR3 region has 16 residues. This sequence originates from a man aged 18-30 years in good health. Some clones in this sample may be carry-over from other donors' samples. The sequencing sample was made of naive CD4+ T cells from PBMCs. Stated subset: CD45RA+ positively selected. V usage is TRBV19 and J usage is TRBJ2-1, with TRBD2 identical over 10 bases. The CDR3 loop reads CASTSSGSSSYNEQFF. In DNA, the CDR3 is TGTGCCAGTACCTCTAGCGGGAGTAGCTCCTACAATGAGCAGTTCTTC.